This T cell receptor (beta chain) emerged from a study of T cells after yellow fever vaccination. For the study at large: The authors prepared low-cell-number fractions using SMART-Seq v4 Ultra Low Input.

Production of TCR cDNA was by 5'RACE template switching, which also added a universal primer site and UMIs. TCRdb reprocessed the 5' RACE reads via MiXCR and lists one record per CDR3 protein. The table has about 350,000 distinct CDR3 sequences, around 8.1% seen once; the top ten hold around 17%. Study-level results: Weaker, the secondary response had a peak occurring faster, on day 5 versus 15.

J was trimmed by 0 bases and V by 4 bases; bases with no gene match: 6. CDR1 MDHEN and CDR2 SYDVKM come from the germline V gene. This CDR3 has 15 residues. This clonotype has a handful of counts. No antigen is known for it. The sequence derives from a man between 18 and 29 years old who received the YFV17D yellow fever vaccine. The sample here was PBMCs, taken about 49 days after the first yellow fever vaccination. The V and J genes are TRBV28 and TRBJ2-7; 7 bases align to TRBD1. The CDR3 loop is CASSSHGQVSYEQYV. CDR3 nucleotide sequence: TGTGCCAGCAGTTCCCATGGACAGGTCTCCTACGAGCAGTACGTC.